This T cell receptor beta chain was documented in a study of T cells expressing NK-cell markers. Looking at the study overall: Most of the eight sequenced donors were HCMV-seropositive; one was seronegative.

CDR3 length: 16 amino acids. Germline CDR1 reads MNHEY; CDR2 reads SMNVEV (reference sequence). With regard to this clonotype: The antigen remains unidentified.

Study-level results: The share of CD8+ T cells held by dominant NKG2C+ clonotypes was 1.0-7.0% in several donors. Leadership of the CD3+CD56-NKG2C+ fraction also belonged to these clonotypes in several donors.

Scientists made TCR beta cDNA using 5'RACE template switching with UMIs. TCRdb reanalyzed the 5' RACE reads and collapses them to one entry per CDR3 protein, without DNA. In all, the sample yields about 260,000 distinct CDR3 sequences. Sequencing used blood T cells: a sorted CD56 or NKG2C T cell subset, CD4+ or CD8+ T cells, or bulk PBMC T cells (not recorded which). The gene calls are TRBV27 and TRBJ1-4. The sequence was collected from a woman between 18 and 70 years old in good health. The CDR3 here is CASSLWVKGRIEKLFF.